This is a list of T cell receptor beta chains from one sample in a study of beta chain features in type 1 diabetes. The assay was immunoSEQ multiplex PCR, and TCRdb's table has in-frame clones only and misses some. The profile covers roughly 150,000 clones, with about a tenth appearing a single time and roughly 0.5% taken by the ten largest. Material: central memory CD4+ T cells from blood. The receptors were gathered from a man aged 25 to 40 with type 1 diabetes. Both conserved end residues are part of each CDR3. Each record gives: V gene, J gene, D gene, clone size, CDR3 DNA, CDR3 protein. A D gene is named only where the DNA matches it firmly. Size is stated for part of the rows, as once, few or many counts, or as a class when the clone is expanded.

V: TRBV19
J: TRBJ1-1
D: -
size: few
DNA: TGTGCCAGTAGGTTACGCGGTTCATCGAACACTGAAGCTTTCTTT
CDR3: CASRLRGSSNTEAFF

V: TRBV4-3
J: TRBJ2-1
D: TRBD1
size: few
DNA: TGCGCCAGCAGCCAAGAGTGGACAGGGTTGAATGAGCAGTTCTTC
CDR3: CASSQEWTGLNEQFF

V: TRBV6-5
J: TRBJ2-2
D: -
size: -
DNA: TGTGCCAGCAGTTACTCGACTAACACCGGGGAGCTGTTTTTT
CDR3: CASSYSTNTGELFF

V: TRBV28
J: TRBJ1-2
D: -
size: -
DNA: TGTGCCAGCAGTCGGGTCCAGAAACAGGTTAAAGGGGCCTTC
CDR3: CASSRVQKQVKGAF

V: TRBV29-1
J: TRBJ2-7
D: TRBD2
size: -
DNA: TGCAGCGCCCGGGGATCCCACCGAGCGGGGACCTCCTACGAGCAGTACTTC
CDR3: CSARGSHRAGTSYEQYF

V: TRBV19
J: TRBJ1-5
D: -
size: few
DNA: TGTGCCAGTAGTGAGTCCGTGCTGAGCAATCAGCCCCAGCATTTT
CDR3: CASSESVLSNQPQHF

V: TRBV5-4
J: TRBJ1-1
D: TRBD1
size: few
DNA: TGTGCCAGCAGCCGCGGGACAGGGGGCACTGAAGCTTTCTTT
CDR3: CASSRGTGGTEAFF

V: TRBV20-1
J: TRBJ2-1
D: -
size: -
DNA: TGCAGTGCTAGCTCATCGAGTGAGCAGTTCTTC
CDR3: CSASSSSEQFF

V: TRBV5-4
J: TRBJ2-2
D: -
size: few
DNA: TGTGCCAGCAGCATGAGGGAGGAAACCGGGGAGCTGTTTTTT
CDR3: CASSMREETGELFF

V: TRBV6-6
J: TRBJ2-7
D: TRBD2
size: few
DNA: TGTGCCAGCAGTTCGACTAGCGGGAGTTACGAGCAGTACTTC
CDR3: CASSSTSGSYEQYF

V: TRBV18
J: TRBJ1-2
D: TRBD1
size: -
DNA: TGTGCCAGCTCACCAAGGACAGGTTCTAACTATGGCTACACCTTC
CDR3: CASSPRTGSNYGYTF

V: TRBV18
J: TRBJ2-1
D: -
size: few
DNA: TGTGCCGTCTCGGGAAATCCGGGGGAAGAGCAGTTCTTC
CDR3: CAVSGNPGEEQFF

V: TRBV27
J: TRBJ2-7
D: TRBD1
size: few
DNA: TGTGCCAGCAGTTTGTTCGGGACAGGGGCCTACGAGCAGTACTTC
CDR3: CASSLFGTGAYEQYF

V: TRBV10-3
J: TRBJ2-7
D: TRBD2
size: few
DNA: TGTGCCACGATACGGACTAGCGGAGACCTCTACGAGCAGTACTTC
CDR3: CATIRTSGDLYEQYF

V: TRBV7-2
J: TRBJ1-5
D: -
size: few
DNA: TGTGCCAGCAGCTTTGCAGTGAATAATCAGCCCCAGCATTTT
CDR3: CASSFAVNNQPQHF

V: TRBV6-6
J: TRBJ1-1
D: TRBD1
size: -
DNA: TGTGCCAGCAGAGACCGACAGGGGAGGAACACTGAAGCTTTCTTT
CDR3: CASRDRQGRNTEAFF

V: TRBV5-4
J: TRBJ2-3
D: -
size: few
DNA: TGTGCCAGCAGCTTGACTAGCACAGATACGCAGTATTTT
CDR3: CASSLTSTDTQYF

V: TRBV6-5
J: TRBJ2-6
D: -
size: -
DNA: TGTGCCAGCAGTTACCTCAGGGGCCAAGGGGCCAACGTCCTGACTTTC
CDR3: CASSYLRGQGANVLTF

V: TRBV14
J: TRBJ1-2
D: -
size: -
DNA: TGTGCCAGCAGCCCCACGGGGGTCCTCGGAGGCTACACCTTC
CDR3: CASSPTGVLGGYTF

V: TRBV5-4
J: TRBJ1-3
D: -
size: few
DNA: TGTGCCAGCAGCGCGGGGGTTTCTGGAAACACCATATATTTT
CDR3: CASSAGVSGNTIYF

V: TRBV18
J: TRBJ2-7
D: TRBD1
size: -
DNA: TGTGCCAGCTCACCAGGACAGGGTGGCTTTTCCGAGCAGTACTTC
CDR3: CASSPGQGGFSEQYF

V: TRBV7-2
J: TRBJ1-2
D: -
size: few
DNA: TGTGCCAGCAGCCCAGGGATAGGAGATAACTATGGCTACACCTTC
CDR3: CASSPGIGDNYGYTF